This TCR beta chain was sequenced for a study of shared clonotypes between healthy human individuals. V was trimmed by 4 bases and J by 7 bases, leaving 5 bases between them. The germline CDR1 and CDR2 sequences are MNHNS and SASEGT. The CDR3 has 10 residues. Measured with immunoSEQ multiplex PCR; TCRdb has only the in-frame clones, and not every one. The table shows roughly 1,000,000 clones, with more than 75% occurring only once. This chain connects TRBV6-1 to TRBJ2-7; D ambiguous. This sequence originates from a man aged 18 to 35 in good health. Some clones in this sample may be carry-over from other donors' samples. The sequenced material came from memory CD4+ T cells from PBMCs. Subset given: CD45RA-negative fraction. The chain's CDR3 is CASSGLEQYF. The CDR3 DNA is TGTGCCAGCAGTGGTCTGGAGCAGTACTTC.